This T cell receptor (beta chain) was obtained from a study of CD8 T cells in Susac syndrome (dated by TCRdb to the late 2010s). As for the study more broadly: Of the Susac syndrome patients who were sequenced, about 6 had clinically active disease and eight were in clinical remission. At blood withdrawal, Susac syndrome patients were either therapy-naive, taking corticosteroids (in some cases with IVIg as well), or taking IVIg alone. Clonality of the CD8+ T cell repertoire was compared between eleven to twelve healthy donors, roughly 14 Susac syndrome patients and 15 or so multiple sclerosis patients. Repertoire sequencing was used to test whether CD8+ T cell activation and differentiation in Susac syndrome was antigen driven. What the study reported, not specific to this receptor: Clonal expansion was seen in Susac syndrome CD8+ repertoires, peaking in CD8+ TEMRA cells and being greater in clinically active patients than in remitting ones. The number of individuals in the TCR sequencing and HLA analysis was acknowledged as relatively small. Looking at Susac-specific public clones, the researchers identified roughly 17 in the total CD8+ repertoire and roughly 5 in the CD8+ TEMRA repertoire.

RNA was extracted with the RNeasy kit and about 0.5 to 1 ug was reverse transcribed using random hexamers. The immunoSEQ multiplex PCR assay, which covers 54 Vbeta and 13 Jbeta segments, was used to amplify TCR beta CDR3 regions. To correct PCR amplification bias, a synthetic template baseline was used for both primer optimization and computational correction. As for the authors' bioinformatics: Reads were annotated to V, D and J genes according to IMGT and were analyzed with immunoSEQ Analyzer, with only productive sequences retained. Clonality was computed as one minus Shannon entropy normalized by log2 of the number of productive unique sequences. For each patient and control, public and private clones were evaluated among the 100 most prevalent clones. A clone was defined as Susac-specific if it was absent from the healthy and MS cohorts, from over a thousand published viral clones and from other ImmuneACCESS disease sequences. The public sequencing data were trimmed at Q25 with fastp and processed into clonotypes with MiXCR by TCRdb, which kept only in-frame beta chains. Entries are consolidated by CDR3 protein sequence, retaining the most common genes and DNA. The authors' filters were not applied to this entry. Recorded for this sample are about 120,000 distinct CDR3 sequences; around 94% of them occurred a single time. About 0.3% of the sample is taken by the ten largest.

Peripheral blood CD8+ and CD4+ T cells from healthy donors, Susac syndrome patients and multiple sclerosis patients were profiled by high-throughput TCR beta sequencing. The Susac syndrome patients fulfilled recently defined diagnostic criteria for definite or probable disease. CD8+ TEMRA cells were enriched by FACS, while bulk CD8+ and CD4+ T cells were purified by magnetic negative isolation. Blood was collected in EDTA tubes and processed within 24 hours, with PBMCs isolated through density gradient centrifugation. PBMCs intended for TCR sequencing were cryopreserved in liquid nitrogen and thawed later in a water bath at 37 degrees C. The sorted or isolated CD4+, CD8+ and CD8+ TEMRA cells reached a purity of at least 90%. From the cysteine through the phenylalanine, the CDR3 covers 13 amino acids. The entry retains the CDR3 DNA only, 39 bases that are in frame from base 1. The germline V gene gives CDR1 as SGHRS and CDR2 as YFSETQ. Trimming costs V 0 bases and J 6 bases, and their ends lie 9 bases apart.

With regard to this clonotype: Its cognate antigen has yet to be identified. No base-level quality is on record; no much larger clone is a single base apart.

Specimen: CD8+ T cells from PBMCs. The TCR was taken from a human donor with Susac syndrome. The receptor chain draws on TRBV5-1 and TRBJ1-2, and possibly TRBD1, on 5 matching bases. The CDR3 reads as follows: CASSLASTDGYTF. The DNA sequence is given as TGCGCCAGCAGCTTGGCGTCGACAGATGGCTACACCTTC.